The TCR beta chain described here comes from a study of beta chain features in type 1 diabetes (dated by TCRdb to about 2018). Context from the whole study: Mean age, gender distribution, total cell number and subset yield did not differ between patients and healthy donors. A total of under 140,000,000 sorted cells were examined across all samples, and the number of cells per subset was strongly correlated with RNA yield. The study compared TCRB repertoires of sorted circulating CD4+ T cell subsets between recently diagnosed type 1 diabetes patients and matched healthy donors. Naive and central memory subsets were obtained from all 30 or so donors, but regulatory and stem cell-like memory subsets were isolated from only 8 patients and 8 healthy donors.

Details on this clone: Its antigen is unknown. No base-level quality is on record; no much larger clone is a single base apart.

Each donor gave one peripheral blood draw, averaging approximately 0.11 L, which was collected into heparinised tubes. A BD FACSAria II was used to sort naive, central memory, regulatory and stem cell-like memory CD4+ T cells with a panel that included CD45RO, CCR7, CD25, CD127, CD95 and CD27. Purity was above 95% for every sorted population. PBMCs were isolated immediately by Lymphoprep density gradient centrifugation and stained directly without culture. So that batch effects would be minimized, each experiment stained and sorted samples in pairs, pairing one healthy donor with one patient. The entire isolated RNA was reverse transcribed using the High Capacity cDNA Reverse Transcription Kit, and thus expressed TCRB transcripts were sequenced. Deep immunoSEQ sequencing was applied to naive, central memory and regulatory T cell samples, giving an average of about 3.57 million total reads per sample. Sorted cells were lysed in RLT buffer, and RNA was extracted using DNase-treated RNeasy Micro or Mini kits according to cell number. Each cell subset was processed on its own to prevent cross-contamination, while patient and healthy donor samples were processed together. Using the immunoSEQ multiplex PCR, TCRB sequences were amplified from cDNA into 87-bp fragments spanning the CDR3 region. Sequencing of the amplicons was done on the Illumina HiSeq platform. Under the source paper's analysis protocol: Synthetic template baselines were used to correct PCR bias computationally, reads within Hamming distance 2 were collapsed, and singletons that could not be merged were discarded. Reads were aligned against IMGT so that V, D and J genes, CDR3 length and insertions or deletions at six rearrangement sites could be assigned. Within each subset, clonotype counts were normalized to sorted cell number, and only after that were true diversity and Gini coefficients computed with the tcR R package. Repertoire sharing was quantified using the overlap coefficient calculated on TCRB nucleotide sequences. Out-of-frame TCRB sequences from naive cells were analyzed to stand in for the pre-selection repertoire. Held by TCRdb, this immuneACCESS table contains in-frame sequences only and omits some clones. Under half of the omission traces to an unresolved V gene where checked; the cause of the rest is unknown. The V and J calls and clone size come from that table; D and trimming were worked out from the DNA. The sample table records some 280,000 clones; 13% to 15% of these occur just once. The ten largest clones add up to more than 0.015% of the sample.

Study-wide conclusions, independent of this receptor: Shorter templates might have been favored by PCR, but patient and control samples were amplified and corrected together, so both groups would have been affected equally by any skew. Only small numbers of individuals were included in the HLA sub-analyses, which left unresolved whether HLA type had any influence on TCRB rearrangement. Because cDNA was sequenced instead of genomic DNA, highly expressing activated cells could be over-represented, though the groups showed no difference in activation or CD3 levels. Patients with type 1 diabetes made fewer insertions and deleted more nucleotides at VDJ recombination sites, implying thymic rearrangement abnormalities. Naive, central memory and regulatory TCRB repertoires appeared more similar among patients than among healthy donors. In all four CD4+ subsets, TCRB CDR3 length was moderately but significantly shorter in type 1 diabetes patients.

V was cut back by 4 bases and J by 8 bases, leaving a gap of 5 bases between them. Reading from cysteine to phenylalanine, the CDR3 counts 11 amino acids. Only the CDR3 region is kept as DNA, spanning 33 bases read in frame from base 1. According to the germline V gene, CDR1 reads SGHTA and CDR2 reads FQGNSA. Material for sequencing was naive CD4+ T cells from blood. This specimen's cell subset or site label, interpreted: true naive CD4+ T cells. The receptor chain draws on TRBV7-2 and TRBJ2-2, with no D gene named confidently. The receptor was derived from a man aged 25 to 40 with type 1 diabetes. The CDR3 reads as follows: CASSSRGELFF. The nucleotides are TGTGCCAGCAGCTCCAGAGGGGAGCTGTTTTTT.